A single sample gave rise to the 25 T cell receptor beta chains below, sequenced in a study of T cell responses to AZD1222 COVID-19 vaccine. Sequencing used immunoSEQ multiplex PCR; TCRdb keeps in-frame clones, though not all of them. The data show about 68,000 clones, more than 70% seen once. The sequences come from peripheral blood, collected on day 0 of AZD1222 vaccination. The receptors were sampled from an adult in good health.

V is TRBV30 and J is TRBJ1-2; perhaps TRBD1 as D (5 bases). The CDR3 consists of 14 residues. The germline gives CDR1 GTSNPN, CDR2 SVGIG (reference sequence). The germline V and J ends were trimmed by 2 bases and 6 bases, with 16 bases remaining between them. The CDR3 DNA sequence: TGTGCCTGGAGTTCAACCAGGGTCGGGGATGGCTACACCTTC. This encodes CAWSSTRVGDGYTF. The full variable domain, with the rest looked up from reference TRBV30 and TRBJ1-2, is SQTIHQWPATLVQPVGSPLSLECTVEGTSNPNLYWYRQAAGRGLQLLFYSVGIGQISSEVPQNLSASRPQDRQFILSSKKLLLSDSGFYLCAWSSTRVGDGYTFGSGTRLTVV.

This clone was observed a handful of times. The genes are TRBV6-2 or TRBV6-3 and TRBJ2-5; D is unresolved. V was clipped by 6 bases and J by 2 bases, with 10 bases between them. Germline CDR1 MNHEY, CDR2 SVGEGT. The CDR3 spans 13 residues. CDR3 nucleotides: TGTGCCAGCAGCCTGGGATCTCAAGAGACCCAGTACTTC. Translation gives CASSLGSQETQYF.

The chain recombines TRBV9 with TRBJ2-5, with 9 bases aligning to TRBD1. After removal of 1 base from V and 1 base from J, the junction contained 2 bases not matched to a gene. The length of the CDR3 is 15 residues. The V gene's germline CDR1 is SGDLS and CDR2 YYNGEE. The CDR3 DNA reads TGTGCCAGCAGCGTACTGGGACAGGGCCAAGAGACCCAGTACTTC. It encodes CASSVLGQGQETQYF.

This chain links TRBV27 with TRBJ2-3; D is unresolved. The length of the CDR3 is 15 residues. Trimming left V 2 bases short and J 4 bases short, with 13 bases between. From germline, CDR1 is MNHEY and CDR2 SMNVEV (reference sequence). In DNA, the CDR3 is TGTGCCAGCAGTTTACTAGGGCTAGTCGCAGATACGCAGTATTTT. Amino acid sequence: CASSLLGLVADTQYF.

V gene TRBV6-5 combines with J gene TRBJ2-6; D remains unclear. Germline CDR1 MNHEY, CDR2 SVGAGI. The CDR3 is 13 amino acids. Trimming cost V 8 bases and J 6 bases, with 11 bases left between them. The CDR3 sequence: CASLGFEANVLTF. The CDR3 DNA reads TGTGCCAGCTTAGGCTTTGAGGCCAACGTCCTGACTTTC.

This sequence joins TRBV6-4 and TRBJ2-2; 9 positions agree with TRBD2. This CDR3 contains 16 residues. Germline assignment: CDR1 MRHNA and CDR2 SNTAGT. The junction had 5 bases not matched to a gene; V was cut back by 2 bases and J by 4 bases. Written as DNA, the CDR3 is TGTGCCAGCAGTGACGAGGGACTAGCAGGCACCGGGGAGCTGTTTTTT. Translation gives CASSDEGLAGTGELFF.

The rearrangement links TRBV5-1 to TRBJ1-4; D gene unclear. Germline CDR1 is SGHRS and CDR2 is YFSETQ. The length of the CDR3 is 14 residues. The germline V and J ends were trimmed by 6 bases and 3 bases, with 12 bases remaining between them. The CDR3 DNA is TGCGCCAGCACCCCGGGCGCGGCTAATGAAAAACTGTTTTTT. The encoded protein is CASTPGAANEKLFF. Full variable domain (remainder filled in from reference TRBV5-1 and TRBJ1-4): KAGVTQTPRYLIKTRGQQVTLSCSPISGHRSVSWYQQTPGQGLQFLFEYFSETQRNKGNFPGRFSGRQFSNSRSEMNVSTLELGDSALYLCASTPGAANEKLFFGSGTQLSVL.

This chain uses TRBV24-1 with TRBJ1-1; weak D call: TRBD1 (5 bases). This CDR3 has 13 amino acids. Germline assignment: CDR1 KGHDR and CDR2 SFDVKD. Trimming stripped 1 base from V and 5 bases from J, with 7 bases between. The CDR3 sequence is CATSDFRGTEAFF. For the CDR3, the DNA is TGTGCCACCAGTGATTTTCGGGGGACTGAAGCTTTCTTT.

CDR3 region: CASSLRQLNYGYTF. The CDR3 DNA follows: TGTGCCAGCTCACTCCGACAGCTCAACTATGGCTACACCTTC. This sequence joins TRBV18 and TRBJ1-2; D might be TRBD1 (5 bases). This CDR3 spans 14 amino acids. The V end was cut by 4 bases, the J end by 2 bases, with 11 bases between. Germline V gene data show CDR1 as KGHSH and CDR2 as LQKENI.

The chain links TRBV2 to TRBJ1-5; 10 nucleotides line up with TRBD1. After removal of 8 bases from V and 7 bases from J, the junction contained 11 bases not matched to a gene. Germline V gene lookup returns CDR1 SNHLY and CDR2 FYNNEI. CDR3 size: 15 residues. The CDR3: CASRRGQGDNQPQHF. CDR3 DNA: TGTGCCAGCCGTCGAGGACAGGGGGATAACCAGCCCCAGCATTTT.

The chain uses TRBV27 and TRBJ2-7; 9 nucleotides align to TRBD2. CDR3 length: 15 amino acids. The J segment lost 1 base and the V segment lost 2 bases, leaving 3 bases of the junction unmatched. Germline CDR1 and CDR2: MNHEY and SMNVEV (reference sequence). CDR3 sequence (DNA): TGTGCCAGCAGTTTAGGCGGGGGGGGTTCCTACGAGCAGTACTTC. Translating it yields CASSLGGGGSYEQYF.

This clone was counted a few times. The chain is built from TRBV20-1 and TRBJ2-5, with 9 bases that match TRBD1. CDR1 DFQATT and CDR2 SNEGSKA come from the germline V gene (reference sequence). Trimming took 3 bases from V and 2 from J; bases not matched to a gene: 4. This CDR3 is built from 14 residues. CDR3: CSASGTGLQETQYF. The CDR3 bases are TGCAGTGCTAGTGGGACAGGGTTACAAGAGACCCAGTACTTC.

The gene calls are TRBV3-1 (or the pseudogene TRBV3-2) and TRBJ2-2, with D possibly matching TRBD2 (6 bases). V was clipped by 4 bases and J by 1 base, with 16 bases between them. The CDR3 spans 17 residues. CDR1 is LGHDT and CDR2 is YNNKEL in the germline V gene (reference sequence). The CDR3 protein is CASSLDWDSQNTGELFF. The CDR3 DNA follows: TGTGCCAGCAGCCTCGATTGGGACTCCCAGAACACCGGGGAGCTGTTTTTT.

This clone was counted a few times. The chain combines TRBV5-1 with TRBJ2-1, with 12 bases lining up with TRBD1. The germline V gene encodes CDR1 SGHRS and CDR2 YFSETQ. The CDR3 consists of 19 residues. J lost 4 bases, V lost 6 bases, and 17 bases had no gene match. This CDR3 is CASKFPGQGALVDYNEQFF. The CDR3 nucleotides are TGCGCCAGCAAATTTCCGGGACAGGGGGCGCTTGTTGATTACAATGAGCAGTTCTTC.

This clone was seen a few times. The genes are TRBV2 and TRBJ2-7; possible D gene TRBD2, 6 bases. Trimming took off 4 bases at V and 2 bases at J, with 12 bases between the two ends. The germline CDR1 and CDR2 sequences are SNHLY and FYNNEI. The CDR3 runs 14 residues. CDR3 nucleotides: TGTGCCAGCAGTGTTTCCGCGGGACCCTACGAGCAGTACTTC. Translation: CASSVSAGPYEQYF.

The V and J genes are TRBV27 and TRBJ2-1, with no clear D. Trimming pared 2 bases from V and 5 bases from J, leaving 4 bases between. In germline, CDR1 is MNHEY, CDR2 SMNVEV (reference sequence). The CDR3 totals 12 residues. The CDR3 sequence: CASSLTNNEQFF. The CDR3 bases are TGTGCCAGCAGTTTAACCAACAATGAGCAGTTCTTC.

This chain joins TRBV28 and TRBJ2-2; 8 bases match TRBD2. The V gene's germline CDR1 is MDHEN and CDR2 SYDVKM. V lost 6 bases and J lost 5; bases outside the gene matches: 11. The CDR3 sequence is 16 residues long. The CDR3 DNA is TGTGCCAGCAGCCCCGGGGGGGGGCAGGCGACCGGGGAGCTGTTTTTT. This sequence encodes CASSPGGGQATGELFF.

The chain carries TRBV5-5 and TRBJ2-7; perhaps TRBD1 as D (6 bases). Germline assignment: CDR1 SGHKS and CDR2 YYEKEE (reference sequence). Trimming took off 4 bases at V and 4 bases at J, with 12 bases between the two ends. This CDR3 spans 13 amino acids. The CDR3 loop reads CASSLRQEYEQYF. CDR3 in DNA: TGTGCCAGCAGCCTTCGACAGGAGTACGAGCAGTACTTC.

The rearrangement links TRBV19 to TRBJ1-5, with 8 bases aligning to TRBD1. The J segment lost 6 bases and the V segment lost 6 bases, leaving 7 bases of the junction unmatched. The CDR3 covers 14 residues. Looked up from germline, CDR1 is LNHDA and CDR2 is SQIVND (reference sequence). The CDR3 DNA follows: TGTGCCAGTAGCCTGACAGGGGAGGTTCAGCCCCAGCATTTT. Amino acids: CASSLTGEVQPQHF.

The CDR3 nucleotides are TGTGCCAGCAGCCCCCGGGCTCGGGGCAGTGAGCAGTTCTTC. Translation: CASSPRARGSEQFF. The chain joins TRBV11-2 to TRBJ2-1; tentatively, D is TRBD1 or TRBD2 (5 bases each). Germline loops: CDR1 SGHAT, CDR2 FQNNGV. V lost 5 bases and J lost 9, with 17 bases in between. The CDR3 contains 14 residues.

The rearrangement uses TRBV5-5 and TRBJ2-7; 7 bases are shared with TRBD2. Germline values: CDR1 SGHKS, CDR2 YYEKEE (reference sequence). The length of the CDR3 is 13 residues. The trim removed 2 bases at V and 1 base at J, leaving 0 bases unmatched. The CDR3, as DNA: TGTGCCAGCAGCTTCGGGAGGTCCTACGAGCAGTACTTC. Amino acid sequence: CASSFGRSYEQYF.

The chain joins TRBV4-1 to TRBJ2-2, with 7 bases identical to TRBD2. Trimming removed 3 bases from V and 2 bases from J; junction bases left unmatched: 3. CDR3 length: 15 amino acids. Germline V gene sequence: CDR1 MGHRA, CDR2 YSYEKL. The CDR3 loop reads CASSQAGLNTGELFF. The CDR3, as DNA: TGCGCCAGCAGCCAGGCGGGACTAAACACCGGGGAGCTGTTTTTT.

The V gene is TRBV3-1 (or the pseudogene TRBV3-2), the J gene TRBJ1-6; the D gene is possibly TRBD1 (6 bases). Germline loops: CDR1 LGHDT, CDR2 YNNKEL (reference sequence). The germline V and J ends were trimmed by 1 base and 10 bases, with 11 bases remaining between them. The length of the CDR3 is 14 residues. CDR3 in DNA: TGTGCCAGCAGCCAAGTGGCAGGGGAGTCACCCCTCCACTTT. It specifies CASSQVAGESPLHF.

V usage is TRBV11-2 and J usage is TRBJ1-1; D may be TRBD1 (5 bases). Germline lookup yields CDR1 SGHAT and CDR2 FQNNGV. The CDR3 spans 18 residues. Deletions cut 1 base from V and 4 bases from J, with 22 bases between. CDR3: CASSLVRANSWESTEAFF. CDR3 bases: TGTGCCAGCAGCTTAGTCAGGGCCAACTCCTGGGAAAGCACTGAAGCTTTCTTT.

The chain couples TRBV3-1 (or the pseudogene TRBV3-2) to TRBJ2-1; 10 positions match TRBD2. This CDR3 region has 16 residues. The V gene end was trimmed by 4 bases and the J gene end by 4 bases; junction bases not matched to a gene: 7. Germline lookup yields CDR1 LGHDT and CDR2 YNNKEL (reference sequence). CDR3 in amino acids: CASSRTSGGGYNEQFF. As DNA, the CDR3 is TGTGCCAGCAGCCGGACCAGCGGGGGGGGTTACAATGAGCAGTTCTTC.